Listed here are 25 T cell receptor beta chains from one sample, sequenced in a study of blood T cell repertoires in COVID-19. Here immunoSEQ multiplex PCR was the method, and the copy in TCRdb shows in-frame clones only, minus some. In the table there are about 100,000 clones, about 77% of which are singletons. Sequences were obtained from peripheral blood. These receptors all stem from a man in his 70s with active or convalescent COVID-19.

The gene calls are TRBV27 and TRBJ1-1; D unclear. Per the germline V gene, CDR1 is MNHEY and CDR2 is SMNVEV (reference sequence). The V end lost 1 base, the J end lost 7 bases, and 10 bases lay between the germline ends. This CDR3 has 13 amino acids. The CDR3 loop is CASSLWSGFEAFF. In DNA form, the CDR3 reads TGTGCCAGCAGTTTATGGTCGGGGTTTGAAGCTTTCTTT.

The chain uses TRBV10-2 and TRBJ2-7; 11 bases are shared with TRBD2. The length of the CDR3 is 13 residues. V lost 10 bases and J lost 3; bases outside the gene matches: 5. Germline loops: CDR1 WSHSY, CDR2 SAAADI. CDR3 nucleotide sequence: TGCGCCACGCTAGCGGGGGGAAACTACGAGCAGTACTTC. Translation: CATLAGGNYEQYF.

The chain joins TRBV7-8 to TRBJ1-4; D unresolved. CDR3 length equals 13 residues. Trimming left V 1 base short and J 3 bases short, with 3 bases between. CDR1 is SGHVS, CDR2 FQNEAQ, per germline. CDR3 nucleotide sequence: TGTGCCAGCAGCTTAGGGCCTAATGAAAAACTGTTTTTT. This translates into CASSLGPNEKLFF.

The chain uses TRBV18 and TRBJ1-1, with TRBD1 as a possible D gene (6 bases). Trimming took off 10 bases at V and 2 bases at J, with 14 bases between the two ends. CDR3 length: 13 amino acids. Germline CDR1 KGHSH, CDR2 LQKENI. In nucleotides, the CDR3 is TGTGCCACCAAACGGGGGGCCAACACTGAAGCTTTCTTT. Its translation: CATKRGANTEAFF.

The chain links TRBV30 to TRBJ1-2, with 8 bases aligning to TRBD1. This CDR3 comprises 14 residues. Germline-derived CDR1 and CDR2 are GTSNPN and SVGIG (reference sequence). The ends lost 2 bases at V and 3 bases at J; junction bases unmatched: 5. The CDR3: CAWSPQGAYYGYTF. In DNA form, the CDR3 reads TGTGCCTGGAGTCCTCAGGGGGCTTACTATGGCTACACCTTC.

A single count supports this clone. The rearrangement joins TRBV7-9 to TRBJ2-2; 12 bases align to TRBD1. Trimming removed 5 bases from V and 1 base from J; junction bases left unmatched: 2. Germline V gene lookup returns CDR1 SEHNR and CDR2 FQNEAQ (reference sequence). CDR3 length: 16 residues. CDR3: CASSRDRGLNTGELFF. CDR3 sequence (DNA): TGTGCCAGCAGCCGGGACAGGGGGCTGAACACCGGGGAGCTGTTTTTT.

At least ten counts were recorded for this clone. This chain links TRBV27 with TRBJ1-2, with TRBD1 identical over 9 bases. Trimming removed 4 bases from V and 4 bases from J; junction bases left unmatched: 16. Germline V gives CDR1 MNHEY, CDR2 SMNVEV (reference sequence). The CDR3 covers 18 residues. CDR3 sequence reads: CASSSGQTGGRLGYGYTF. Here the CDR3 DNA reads TGTGCCAGCAGTTCGGGACAGACAGGGGGACGGCTTGGCTATGGCTACACCTTC.

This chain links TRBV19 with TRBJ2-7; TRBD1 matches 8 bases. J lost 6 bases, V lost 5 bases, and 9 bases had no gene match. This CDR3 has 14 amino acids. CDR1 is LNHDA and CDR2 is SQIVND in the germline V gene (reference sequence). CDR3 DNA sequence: TGTGCCAGTAGTCCGCAGGGGGCTGTAGGCGAGCAGTACTTC. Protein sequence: CASSPQGAVGEQYF.

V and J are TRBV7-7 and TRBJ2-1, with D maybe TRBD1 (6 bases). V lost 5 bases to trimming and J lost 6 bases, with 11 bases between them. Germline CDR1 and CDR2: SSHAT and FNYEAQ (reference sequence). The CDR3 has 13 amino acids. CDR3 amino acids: CASSINRANEQFF. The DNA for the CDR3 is TGTGCCAGCAGCATAAACAGGGCCAATGAGCAGTTCTTC.

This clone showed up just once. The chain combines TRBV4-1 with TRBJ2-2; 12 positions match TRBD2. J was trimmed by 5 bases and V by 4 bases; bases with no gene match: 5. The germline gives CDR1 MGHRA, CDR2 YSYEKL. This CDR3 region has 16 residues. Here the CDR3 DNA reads TGCGCCAGCAGCCTGACTAGCGGGGGTACGACCGGGGAGCTGTTTTTT. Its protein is CASSLTSGGTTGELFF.

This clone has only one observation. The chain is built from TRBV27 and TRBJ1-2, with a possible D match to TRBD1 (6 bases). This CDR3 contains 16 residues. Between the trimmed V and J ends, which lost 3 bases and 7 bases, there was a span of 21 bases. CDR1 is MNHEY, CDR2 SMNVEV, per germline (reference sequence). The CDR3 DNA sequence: TGTGCCAGCAGTTTCGGAGTCGGACCAGGGGTGTCTGGCTACACCTTC. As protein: CASSFGVGPGVSGYTF.

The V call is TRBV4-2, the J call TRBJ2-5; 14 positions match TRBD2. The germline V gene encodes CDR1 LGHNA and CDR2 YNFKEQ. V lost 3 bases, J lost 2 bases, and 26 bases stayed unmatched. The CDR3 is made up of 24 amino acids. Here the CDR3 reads CASSHPWTSGGRANDVWGQETQYF. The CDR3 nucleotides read TGTGCCAGCAGCCACCCCTGGACTAGCGGGGGGCGGGCAAATGACGTTTGGGGTCAAGAGACCCAGTACTTC.

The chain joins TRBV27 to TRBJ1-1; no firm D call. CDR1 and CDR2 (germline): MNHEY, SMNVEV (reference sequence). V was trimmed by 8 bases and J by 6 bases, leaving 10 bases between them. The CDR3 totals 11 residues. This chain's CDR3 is CASGYSAEAFF. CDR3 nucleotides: TGTGCCAGCGGTTATAGCGCTGAAGCTTTCTTT.

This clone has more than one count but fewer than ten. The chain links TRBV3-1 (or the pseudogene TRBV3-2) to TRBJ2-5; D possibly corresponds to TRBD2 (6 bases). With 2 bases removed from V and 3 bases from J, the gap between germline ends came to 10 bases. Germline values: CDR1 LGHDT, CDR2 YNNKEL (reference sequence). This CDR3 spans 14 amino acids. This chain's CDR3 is CASSQFRGKETQYF. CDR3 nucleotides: TGTGCCAGCAGCCAATTCCGGGGGAAAGAGACCCAGTACTTC.

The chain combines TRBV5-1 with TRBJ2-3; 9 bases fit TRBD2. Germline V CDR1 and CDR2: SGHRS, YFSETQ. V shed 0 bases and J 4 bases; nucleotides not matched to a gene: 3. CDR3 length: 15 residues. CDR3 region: CASSLGLAAPDTQYF. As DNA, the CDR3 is TGCGCCAGCAGCTTGGGACTAGCGGCCCCAGATACGCAGTATTTT.

CDR3 DNA: TGTGCCAGCTCACCACTGAGGGGGACCTCCTCTGGGGCCAACGTCCTGACTTTC. As protein: CASSPLRGTSSGANVLTF. The chain is built from TRBV18 and TRBJ2-6; weak D call: TRBD1 (6 bases). Germline lookup yields CDR1 KGHSH and CDR2 LQKENI. The CDR3 is 18 amino acids. Trimming cost V 1 base and J 0 bases, with 13 bases left between them. Looking up the rest from reference TRBV18 and TRBJ2-6 gives the full variable domain: NAGVMQNPRHLVRRRGQEARLRCSPMKGHSHVYWYRQLPEEGLKFMVYLQKENIIDESGMPKERFSAEFPKEGPSILRIQQVVRGDSAAYFCASSPLRGTSSGANVLTFGAGSRLTVL.

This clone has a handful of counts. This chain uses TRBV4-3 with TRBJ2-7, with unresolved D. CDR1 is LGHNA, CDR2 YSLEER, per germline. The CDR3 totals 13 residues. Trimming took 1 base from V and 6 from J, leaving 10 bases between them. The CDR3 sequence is CASSQVAGIEQYF. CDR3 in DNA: TGCGCCAGCAGCCAAGTGGCAGGAATCGAGCAGTACTTC.

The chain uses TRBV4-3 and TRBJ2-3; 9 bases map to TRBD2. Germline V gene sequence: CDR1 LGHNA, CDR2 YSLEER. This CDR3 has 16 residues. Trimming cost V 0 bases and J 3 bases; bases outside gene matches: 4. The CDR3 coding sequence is TGCGCCAGCAGCCAAGAGACTAGCGGATTTACAGATACGCAGTATTTT. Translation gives CASSQETSGFTDTQYF.

CDR3 sequence (DNA): TGTGCCAGCAGCCAAGAAAGCGGGGGTCCCACAGATACGCAGTATTTT. It specifies CASSQESGGPTDTQYF. The chain combines TRBV4-2 with TRBJ2-3, with TRBD2 matching over 8 bases. This CDR3 spans 16 amino acids. Unmatched junction bases numbered 4, after V lost 0 bases and J lost 2 bases. Germline CDR1 and CDR2: LGHNA and YNFKEQ.

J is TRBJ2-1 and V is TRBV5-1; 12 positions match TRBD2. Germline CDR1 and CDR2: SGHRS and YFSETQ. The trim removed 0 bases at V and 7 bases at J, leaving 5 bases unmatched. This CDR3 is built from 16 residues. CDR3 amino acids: CASSLELAGGGNEQFF. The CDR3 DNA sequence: TGCGCCAGCAGCTTGGAACTAGCGGGAGGAGGGAATGAGCAGTTCTTC.

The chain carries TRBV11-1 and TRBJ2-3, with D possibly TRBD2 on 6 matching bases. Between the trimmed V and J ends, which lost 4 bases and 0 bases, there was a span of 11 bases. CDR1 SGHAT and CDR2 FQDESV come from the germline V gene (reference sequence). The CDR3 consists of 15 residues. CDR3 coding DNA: TGTGCCAGCAGCTCCCCTAGCGCTAGCACAGATACGCAGTATTTT. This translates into CASSSPSASTDTQYF. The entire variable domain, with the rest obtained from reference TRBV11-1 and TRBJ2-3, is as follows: EAEVAQSPRYKITEKSQAVAFWCDPISGHATLYWYRQILGQGPELLVQFQDESVVDDSQLPKDRFSAERLKGVDSTLKIQPAELGDSAMYLCASSSPSASTDTQYFGPGTRLTVL.

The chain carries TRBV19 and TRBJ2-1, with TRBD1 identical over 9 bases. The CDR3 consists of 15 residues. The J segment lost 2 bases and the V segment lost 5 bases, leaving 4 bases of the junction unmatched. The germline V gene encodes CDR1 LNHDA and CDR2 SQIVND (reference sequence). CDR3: CASSRDRDPYNEQFF. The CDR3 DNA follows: TGTGCCAGTAGTCGGGACAGGGACCCCTACAATGAGCAGTTCTTC.

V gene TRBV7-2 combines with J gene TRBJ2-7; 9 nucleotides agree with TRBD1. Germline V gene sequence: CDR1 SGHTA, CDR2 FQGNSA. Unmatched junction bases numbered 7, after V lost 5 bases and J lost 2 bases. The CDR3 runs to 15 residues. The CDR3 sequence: CASSPSGTGPYEQYF. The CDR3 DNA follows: TGTGCCAGCAGCCCCTCCGGGACAGGGCCCTACGAGCAGTACTTC. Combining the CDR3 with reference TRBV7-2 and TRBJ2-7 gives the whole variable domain GAGVSQSPSNKVTEKGKDVELRCDPISGHTALYWYRQSLGQGLEFLIYFQGNSAPDKSGLPSDRFSAERTGGSVSTLTIQRTQQEDSAVYLCASSPSGTGPYEQYFGPGTRLTVT.

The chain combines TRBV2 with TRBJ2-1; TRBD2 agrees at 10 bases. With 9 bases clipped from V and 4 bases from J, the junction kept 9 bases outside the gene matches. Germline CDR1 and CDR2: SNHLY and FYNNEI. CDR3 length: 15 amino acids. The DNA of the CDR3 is TGTGCCAGGGGAGGACTAGCGGACTTTTACAATGAGCAGTTCTTC. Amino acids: CARGGLADFYNEQFF.

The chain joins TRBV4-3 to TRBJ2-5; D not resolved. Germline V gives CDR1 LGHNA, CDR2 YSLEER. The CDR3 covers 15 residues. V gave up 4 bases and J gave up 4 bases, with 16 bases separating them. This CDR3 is CASSLLNSPAETQYF. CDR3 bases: TGCGCCAGCAGCCTACTGAACAGTCCGGCAGAGACCCAGTACTTC.